This TCR beta chain was obtained from a study of CXCR3-negative and CXCR3-positive naive CD8 T cells. Notes on the study in general: Within a donor, both naive subsets shared TRBV-TRBJ usage, unlike memory cells. CXCR3-positive naive cells carried more hydrophobic TRB CDR3s than CXCR3-negative naive cells did.

Preparation of TRB cDNA libraries relied on 5' RACE carrying UMI labels. TCRdb derives one entry per CDR3 protein from the 5' RACE reads, leaving out DNA. In all, the sample yields about 130,000 distinct CDR3 sequences. Germline CDR1 is LGHNA and CDR2 is YNFKEQ. This CDR3 is built from 13 residues. A remark on this clonotype: Its antigen is still unknown.

CD45RO-CCR7+CD27+CD95- characterized naive CD8+ T cells. The TCR originated in a human donor in good health. Some clones in this sample may be carry-over from other donors' samples. The chain recombines TRBV4-2 with TRBJ2-1; TCRdb returns TRBD1, unconfirmable since there is no DNA. Source material: naive CXCR3+ CD8+ T cells from blood. Subset specified: CD45RO-CCR7+CD27+CD95- naive CD8+ T cells expressing CXCR3 (TNR3+). CDR3: CASSQGLRDEQFF.